A selection of T cell receptor beta chains follows, all from one sample in a study of T cell responses to AZD1222 COVID-19 vaccine. Measured with immunoSEQ multiplex PCR; TCRdb has only the in-frame clones, and not every one. The repertoire includes tens of thousands of clones, around 81% of them detected once, and around 3.9% sits in the top ten. Material: peripheral blood, obtained on day 0 of AZD1222 vaccination. The source of these receptors is an adult in good health. The CDR3 runs from the conserved cysteine through the conserved F or W. A D gene is named only where the DNA matches it firmly. Expanded clones get a size class; other rows say once, few or many, or leave the size out.

cdr3_aa	cdr3_nt	clone_size	v_call	j_call	d_call
CASSFGVEAFF	TGTGCCAGCAGTTTCGGGGTTGAAGCTTTCTTT	-	TRBV12-3/TRBV12-4	TRBJ1-1	-
CASSFQGATEAFF	TGTGCCAGCAGTTTTCAGGGCGCAACTGAAGCTTTCTTT	few	TRBV28	TRBJ1-1	-
CAISGTGASTDTQYF	TGTGCCATCAGCGGGACAGGGGCTAGCACAGATACGCAGTATTTT	once	TRBV10-3	TRBJ2-3	TRBD1
CASSPRQGVVEKLFF	TGTGCCAGCTCACCACGCCAGGGGGTAGTAGAAAAACTGTTTTTT	-	TRBV18	TRBJ1-4	TRBD1
CASSRIRAAGANVLTF	TGTGCCAGCAGCCGGATACGGGCGGCTGGGGCCAACGTCCTGACTTTC	-	TRBV7-9	TRBJ2-6	-
CASSQGATEAFF	TGTGCCAGCAGCCAAGGGGCCACTGAAGCTTTCTTT	-	TRBV3-1/TRBV3-2	TRBJ1-1	-
CATRTGTEAFF	TGTGCCACCAGGACAGGCACTGAAGCTTTCTTT	-	TRBV19	TRBJ1-1	TRBD1
CASGREKLFF	TGTGCCAGTGGGAGGGAAAAACTGTTTTTT	-	TRBV19	TRBJ1-4	-
CAISPGAGALTDTQYF	TGTGCCATCAGTCCCGGAGCGGGGGCCCTCACAGATACGCAGTATTTT	once	TRBV10-3	TRBJ2-3	TRBD2
CASGFDRRGYGYTF	TGTGCCAGCGGTTTCGACAGGAGGGGCTATGGCTACACCTTC	once	TRBV28	TRBJ1-2	-
CASSSMDGGKLFF	TGTGCCAGCAGCTCGATGGATGGGGGAAAACTGTTTTTT	-	TRBV7-2	TRBJ1-4	-
CASSRTGDKGYGYTF	TGTGCCAGCAGTCGGACAGGGGATAAGGGCTATGGCTACACCTTC	-	TRBV7-2	TRBJ1-2	TRBD1
CASSASYQGIQYF	TGCGCCAGCAGCGCAAGCTATCAGGGCATTCAGTACTTC	-	TRBV10-1	TRBJ2-4	-
CARRGQGASNSPLHF	TGCGCCAGACGGGGACAGGGGGCTTCTAATTCACCCCTCCACTTT	-	TRBV4-1	TRBJ1-6	TRBD1
CASSQASGERTDTQYF	TGTGCCAGCAGCCAAGCTAGCGGGGAACGCACAGATACGCAGTATTTT	-	TRBV3-1/TRBV3-2	TRBJ2-3	TRBD2
CASSQEGHFYEQYF	TGTGCCAGCAGCCAAGAGGGACATTTCTACGAGCAGTACTTC	-	TRBV3-1/TRBV3-2	TRBJ2-7	-
CASSPQNTGELFF	TGTGCCAGCTCACCACAGAACACCGGGGAGCTGTTTTTT	-	TRBV18	TRBJ2-2	-
CASSLTSSGGYTF	TGTGCCAGCAGCTTAACCAGTTCGGGTGGCTACACCTTC	-	TRBV7-8	TRBJ1-2	-
CASSLGGVHQPQHF	TGTGCCAGCAGTTTGGGAGGGGTGCATCAGCCCCAGCATTTT	-	TRBV28	TRBJ1-5	-
CASSLVQKGGTEAFF	TGTGCCAGCAGCTTGGTCCAGAAGGGCGGCACTGAAGCTTTCTTT	-	TRBV5-8	TRBJ1-1	-
CASSFSGDSGNTIYF	TGTGCCAGCAGCTTCTCAGGGGACTCTGGAAACACCATATATTTT	-	TRBV7-9	TRBJ1-3	-
CASSYTGNSGNTIYF	TGTGCCAGCAGCTACACAGGAAACTCTGGAAACACCATATATTTT	-	TRBV9	TRBJ1-3	-
CASSTITGGNGYTF	TGTGCCAGTAGCACAATTACAGGGGGCAATGGCTACACCTTC	-	TRBV19	TRBJ1-2	TRBD1
CASSLDRGPSSSYEQYF	TGTGCCAGCAGCTTAGACAGGGGGCCCTCGAGCTCCTACGAGCAGTACTTC	-	TRBV7-8	TRBJ2-7	TRBD1
CASSSLQENEKLFF	TGTGCCAGCAGCTCCCTACAAGAAAATGAAAAACTGTTTTTT	-	TRBV7-2	TRBJ1-4	-
CASSVVRGGQNTEAFF	TGTGCCAGCAGCGTAGTCAGGGGGGGACAGAACACTGAAGCTTTCTTT	-	TRBV9	TRBJ1-1	TRBD1
CASSYRLAGGGYEQYF	TGTGCCAGCAGTTATAGACTAGCGGGGGGTGGGTACGAGCAGTACTTC	-	TRBV6-6	TRBJ2-7	TRBD2
CASSGSQSTDTQYF	TGTGCCAGCAGCGGGTCGCAGAGCACAGATACGCAGTATTTT	-	TRBV9	TRBJ2-3	-
CASSLAGNTIYF	TGTGCCAGCAGCTTAGCCGGAAACACCATATATTTT	-	TRBV7-6	TRBJ1-3	-
CASQQGAGGYTF	TGTGCCAGTCAACAGGGGGCAGGCGGCTACACCTTC	-	TRBV28	TRBJ1-2	TRBD1
CASSLQGATGFF	TGCGCCAGCAGCCTTCAGGGGGCGACGGGGTTCTTC	-	TRBV5-1	TRBJ2-1	TRBD1
CATRAAGGATKWYF	TGTGCCACCCGCGCAGCCGGGGGGGCTACGAAGTGGTACTTC	-	TRBV2	TRBJ2-7	TRBD2
CASSTTGGRGWQPQHF	TGTGCCAGCAGCACAACAGGGGGCAGAGGCTGGCAGCCCCAGCATTTT	once	TRBV7-2	TRBJ1-5	TRBD1
CASSSQGHNTEAFF	TGTGCCAGCAGTTCCCAGGGGCACAACACTGAAGCTTTCTTT	-	TRBV28	TRBJ1-1	-
CASSLATETQYF	TGTGCCAGCAGCTTGGCCACAGAGACCCAGTACTTC	-	TRBV5-6	TRBJ2-5	-
CASSLDPGQGHEKLFF	TGTGCCAGCAGCTTAGACCCGGGACAGGGTCATGAAAAACTGTTTTTT	medium-sized	TRBV11-1	TRBJ1-4	TRBD1
CASSQDLAVSREQYF	TGCGCCAGCAGCCAAGATCTAGCGGTCTCGAGGGAGCAGTACTTC	few	TRBV4-1	TRBJ2-7	TRBD2
CTSKSRLAIETQYF	TGCACCAGCAAATCGAGACTAGCGATAGAGACCCAGTACTTC	once	TRBV1	TRBJ2-5	-
CASSLRLAGEQFF	TGCGCCAGCAGCTTAAGACTAGCGGGTGAGCAGTTCTTC	-	TRBV5-1	TRBJ2-1	TRBD2
CASSLRRAGGRLYEQYF	TGTGCCAGCAGCTTGAGGCGGGCGGGGGGGCGACTCTACGAGCAGTACTTC	-	TRBV7-9	TRBJ2-7	TRBD2